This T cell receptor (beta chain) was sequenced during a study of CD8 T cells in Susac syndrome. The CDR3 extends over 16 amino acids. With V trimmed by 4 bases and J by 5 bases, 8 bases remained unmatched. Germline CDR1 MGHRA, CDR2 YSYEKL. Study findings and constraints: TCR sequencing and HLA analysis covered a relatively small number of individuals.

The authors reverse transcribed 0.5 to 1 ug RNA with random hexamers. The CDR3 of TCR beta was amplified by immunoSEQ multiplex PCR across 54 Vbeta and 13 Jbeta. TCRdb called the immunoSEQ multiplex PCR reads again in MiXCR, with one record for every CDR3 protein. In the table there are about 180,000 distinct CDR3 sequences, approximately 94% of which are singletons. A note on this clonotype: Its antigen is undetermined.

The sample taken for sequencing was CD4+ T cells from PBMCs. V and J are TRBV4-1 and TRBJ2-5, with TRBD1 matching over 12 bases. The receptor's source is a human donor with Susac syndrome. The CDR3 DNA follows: TGCGCCAGCAGCCTTTCCGGGACAGGGGGCTCTGAGACCCAGTACTTC. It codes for CASSLSGTGGSETQYF.